This T cell receptor (beta chain) was profiled in a study of CD8 T cells in Susac syndrome. CD8+ and CD4+ T cells circulating in blood were sequenced for TCR beta. Random hexamers served to reverse transcribe about 0.5 to 1 ug RNA. TCRdb reanalysed the immunoSEQ multiplex PCR reads using MiXCR and keeps one entry per CDR3 protein. Seen here are 150,000 to 200,000 distinct CDR3 sequences, approximately 94% observed once, and the top ten hold 0.09% to 0.095%. V lost 6 bases to trimming and J lost 3 bases; unmatched junction nucleotides: 9. CDR1 is SQVTM and CDR2 is ANQGSEA in the germline V gene. This CDR3 region has 15 residues.

The sequence was collected from a human donor with multiple sclerosis. Material: CD4+ T cells from PBMCs. The gene calls are TRBV29-1 and TRBJ1-1; 11 positions match TRBD1. This CDR3 reads CSVGGDRGFYTEAFF. The CDR3 region has the DNA TGCAGCGTCGGGGGGGACAGGGGGTTCTACACTGAAGCTTTCTTT.